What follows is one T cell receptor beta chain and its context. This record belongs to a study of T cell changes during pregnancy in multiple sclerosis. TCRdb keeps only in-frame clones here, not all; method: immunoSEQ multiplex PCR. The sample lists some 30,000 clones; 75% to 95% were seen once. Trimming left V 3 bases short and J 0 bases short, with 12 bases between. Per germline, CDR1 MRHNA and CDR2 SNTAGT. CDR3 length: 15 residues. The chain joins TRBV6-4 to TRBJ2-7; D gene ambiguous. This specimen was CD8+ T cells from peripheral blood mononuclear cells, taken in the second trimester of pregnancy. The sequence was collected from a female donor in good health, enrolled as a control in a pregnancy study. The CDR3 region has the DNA TGTGCCAGCAGTGAAAATTCGGGTAGCTCCTACGAGCAGTACTTC. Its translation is CASSENSGSSYEQYF.